Reported below is one T cell receptor (beta chain). From blood CD8+ and CD4+ T cells, TCR beta sequences were generated. The germline CDR1 and CDR2 sequences are SNHLY and FYNNEI. The CDR3 runs to 15 residues. The ends were cut back, 7 bases at V and 6 bases at J, with 22 bases in the middle. The sample is drawn from a study of CD8 T cells in Susac syndrome. A quantity of about 0.45 to 1 ug RNA underwent reverse transcription using random hexamers. TCRdb reanalysed the immunoSEQ multiplex PCR reads using MiXCR and keeps one entry per CDR3 protein. Of 400,000 to 550,000 distinct CDR3 sequences listed, approximately 85% were seen once; the top ten hold approximately 0.12%.

The TCR comes from a human donor with multiple sclerosis. V is TRBV2 and J is TRBJ2-7, with a tentative D call TRBD1 (6 bases). The sample was CD8+ T cells from PBMCs. The CDR3: CASNEGYRVRSEQYF. The CDR3 region has the DNA TGTGCCAGCAACGAAGGCTACAGGGTCCGGAGCGAGCAGTACTTC.